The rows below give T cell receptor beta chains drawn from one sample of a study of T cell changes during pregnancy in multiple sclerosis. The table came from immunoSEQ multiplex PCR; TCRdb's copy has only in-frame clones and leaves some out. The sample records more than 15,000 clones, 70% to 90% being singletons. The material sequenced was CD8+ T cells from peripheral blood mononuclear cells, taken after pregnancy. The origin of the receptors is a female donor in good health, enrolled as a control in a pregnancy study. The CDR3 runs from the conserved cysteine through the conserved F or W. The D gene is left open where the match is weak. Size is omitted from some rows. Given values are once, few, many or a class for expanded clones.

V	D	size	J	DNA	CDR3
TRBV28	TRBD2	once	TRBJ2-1	TGTGCCAGCAGTTATGACCCGGGACTAGCTAATAATGAGCAGTTCTTC	CASSYDPGLANNEQFF
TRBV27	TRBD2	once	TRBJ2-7	TGTGCCAGCAGTTTGGTCTCCCTAGCGGGAGTTCACGAGCAGTACTTC	CASSLVSLAGVHEQYF
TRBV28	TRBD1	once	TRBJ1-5	TGTGCCAGCAGTTTACGGACAGGGGGCAATCAGCCCCAGCATTTT	CASSLRTGGNQPQHF
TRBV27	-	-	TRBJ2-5	TGTGCCAGCGCACAAAGGGACAAACGGGAGACCCAGTACTTC	CASAQRDKRETQYF
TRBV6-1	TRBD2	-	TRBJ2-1	TGTGCCAGCAGCGTAGGGACTAGCGGAAACAATGAGCAGTTCTTC	CASSVGTSGNNEQFF
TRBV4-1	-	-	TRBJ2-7	TGCGCCAGCAGCCCCCTGGGCGGGACCGACGAGCAGTACTTC	CASSPLGGTDEQYF
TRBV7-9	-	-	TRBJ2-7	TGTGCCAGCACCCTCCCCCCGGGGGAGCAGTACTTC	CASTLPPGEQYF
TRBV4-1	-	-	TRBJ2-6	TGCGCCAGCAGCCCCAGGGGCTCTGGGGCCAACGTCCTGACTTTC	CASSPRGSGANVLTF
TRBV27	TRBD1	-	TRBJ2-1	TGTGCCAGCAGATACCGGGACAGCACATACAATGAGCAGTTCTTC	CASRYRDSTYNEQFF
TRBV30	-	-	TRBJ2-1	TGTGCCTGGAGTGTAACCGTATTGGGATACGGGAGCTCCTACAATGAGCAGTTCTTC	CAWSVTVLGYGSSYNEQFF
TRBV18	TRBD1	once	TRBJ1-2	TGTGCCAGCTCACCCTACGGCCGGGACAGCACTAACTATGGCTACACCTTC	CASSPYGRDSTNYGYTF
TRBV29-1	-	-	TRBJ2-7	TGCAGCGTTCTAGCAAGGTCGTCCTACGAGCAGTACTTC	CSVLARSSYEQYF
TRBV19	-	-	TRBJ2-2	TGTGCCAGTAGTCAGCAGGGCTCTCTGACCGGGGAGCTGTTTTTT	CASSQQGSLTGELFF
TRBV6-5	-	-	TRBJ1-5	TGTGCCAGCAGCCTTGACAGTTATAGCAATCAGCCCCAGCATTTT	CASSLDSYSNQPQHF
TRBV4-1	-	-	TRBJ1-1	TGCGCCAGCAGCCCCGATGTACTAGGGGGAGAAGCTTTCTTT	CASSPDVLGGEAFF
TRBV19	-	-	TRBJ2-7	TGTGCCAGTAGTATATTTTACGGTTACTACGAGCAGTACTTC	CASSIFYGYYEQYF
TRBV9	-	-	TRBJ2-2	TGTGCCAGCAGCCATGCCGGGGGAGGGGGACGACAAACCCACCCCGGGGAGCTGTTTTTT	CASSHAGGGGRQTHPGELFF
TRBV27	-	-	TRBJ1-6	TGTGCCAGCAGTTCCCCAGACTCCTATAATTCACCCCTCCACTTT	CASSSPDSYNSPLHF
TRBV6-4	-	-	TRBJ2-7	TGTGCCAGCAGTGAAGGGGCAGGCTCCGCGCGGGAGCAGTACTTC	CASSEGAGSAREQYF
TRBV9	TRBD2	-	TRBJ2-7	TGTGCCAGCAGCGTCGGCCGGGGGGCCTACGAGCAGTACTTC	CASSVGRGAYEQYF
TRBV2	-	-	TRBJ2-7	TGTGCCAGCAGTGACACTTACGAGCAGTACTTC	CASSDTYEQYF
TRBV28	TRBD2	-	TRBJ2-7	TGTGCCAGCAGTCTATTAGCGGGGGGCGCCTCCGAGCAGTACTTC	CASSLLAGGASEQYF
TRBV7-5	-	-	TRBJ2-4	TGTGCCAGAAGCCCTCTCGGGGTGAACAAAAACATTCAGTACTTC	CARSPLGVNKNIQYF
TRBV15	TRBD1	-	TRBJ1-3	TGTGCCACCAGCACCCGGATGGGGACAGTTGGAAACACCATATATTTT	CATSTRMGTVGNTIYF